This T cell receptor beta chain was sequenced for a study of blood T cell repertoires in COVID-19. Across the whole study: COVID-19 samples collected from the United States, Italy and Spain covered acute and convalescent phases. The analysed material was cDNA or gDNA that came from T cells, B-cell-depleted T cells, or PBMCs.

This CDR3 is 16 amino acids long. Trimming at V came to 5 bases and at J to 3 bases, leaving 8 bases not matched to a gene. CDR1 is PRHDT and CDR2 is FYEKMQ in the germline V gene (reference sequence). This clone was counted between two and nine times. Authors' data handling: The authors estimated nucleated cell counts from reference gene primer amplification. Libraries were prepared by immunoSEQ multiplex PCR; TCRdb keeps only in-frame clonotypes and omits some of them. V, J and clone size derive from that table, while D and trimming were established from the DNA sequence. The table records 300,000 to 450,000 clones, less than 85% of them present only once.

This chain connects TRBV13 to TRBJ1-2, with 11 bases identical to TRBD1. What was sequenced was peripheral blood. This receptor was taken from a woman between 18 and 29 years old with acute or convalescent COVID-19. The CDR3 loop reads CASSPRTGGDYYGYTF. For the CDR3, the DNA is TGTGCCAGCAGCCCCCGGACAGGGGGCGATTACTATGGCTACACCTTC.